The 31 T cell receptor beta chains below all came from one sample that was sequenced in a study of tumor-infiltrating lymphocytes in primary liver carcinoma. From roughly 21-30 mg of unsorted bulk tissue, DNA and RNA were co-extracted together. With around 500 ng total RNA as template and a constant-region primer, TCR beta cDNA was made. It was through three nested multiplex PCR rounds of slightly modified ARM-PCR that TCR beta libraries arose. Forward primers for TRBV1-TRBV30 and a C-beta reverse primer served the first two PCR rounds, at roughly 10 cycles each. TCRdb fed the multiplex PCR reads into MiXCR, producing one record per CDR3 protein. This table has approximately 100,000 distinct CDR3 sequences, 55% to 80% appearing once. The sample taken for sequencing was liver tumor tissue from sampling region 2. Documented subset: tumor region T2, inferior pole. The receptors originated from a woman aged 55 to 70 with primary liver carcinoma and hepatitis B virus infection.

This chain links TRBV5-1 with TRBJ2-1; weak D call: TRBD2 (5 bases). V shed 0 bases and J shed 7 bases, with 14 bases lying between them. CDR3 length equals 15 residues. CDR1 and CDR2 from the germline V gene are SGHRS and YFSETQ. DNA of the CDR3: TGCGCCAGCAGCTTGGTGTTAGCGAGAGGGAATGAGCAGTTCTTC. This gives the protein CASSLVLARGNEQFF.

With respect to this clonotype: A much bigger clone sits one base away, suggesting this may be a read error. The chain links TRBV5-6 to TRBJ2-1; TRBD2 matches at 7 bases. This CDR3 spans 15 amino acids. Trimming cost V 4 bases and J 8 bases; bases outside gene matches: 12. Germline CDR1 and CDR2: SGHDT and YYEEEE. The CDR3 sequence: CASSPGRLRIDEQFF. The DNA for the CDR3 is TGTGCCAGCAGCCCCGGGAGGCTACGGATCGATGAGCAGTTCTTC.

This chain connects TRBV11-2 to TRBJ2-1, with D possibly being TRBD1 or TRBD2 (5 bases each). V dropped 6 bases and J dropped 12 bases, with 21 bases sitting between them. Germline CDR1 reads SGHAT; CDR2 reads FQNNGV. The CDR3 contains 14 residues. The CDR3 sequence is CASSQDSRCRGQFF. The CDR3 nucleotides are TGTGCCAGCAGTCAGGACTCGAGGTGTAGGGGGCAGTTCTTC.

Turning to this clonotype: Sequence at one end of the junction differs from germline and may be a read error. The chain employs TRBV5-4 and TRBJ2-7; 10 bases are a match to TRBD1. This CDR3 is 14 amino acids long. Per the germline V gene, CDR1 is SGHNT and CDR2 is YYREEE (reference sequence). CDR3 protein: CASSVGQGGYDQYF. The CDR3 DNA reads TGTGCCAGCAGCGTTGGACAGGGGGGTTACGACCAGTATTTC.

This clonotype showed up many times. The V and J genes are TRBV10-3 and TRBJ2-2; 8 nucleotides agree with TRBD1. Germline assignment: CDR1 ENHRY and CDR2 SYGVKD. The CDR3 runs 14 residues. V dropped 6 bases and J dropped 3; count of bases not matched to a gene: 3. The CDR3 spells CAIRDRDDTGELFF. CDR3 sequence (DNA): TGTGCCATCAGGGACAGGGACGACACCGGGGAGCTGTTTTTT.

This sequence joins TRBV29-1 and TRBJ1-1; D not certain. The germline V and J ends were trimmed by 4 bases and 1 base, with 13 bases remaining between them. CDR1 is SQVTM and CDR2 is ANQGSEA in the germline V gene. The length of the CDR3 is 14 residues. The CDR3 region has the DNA TGCAGCGTTGGGTGGTGCCCTCGGAACACTGAAGCTTTCTTT. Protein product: CSVGWCPRNTEAFF.

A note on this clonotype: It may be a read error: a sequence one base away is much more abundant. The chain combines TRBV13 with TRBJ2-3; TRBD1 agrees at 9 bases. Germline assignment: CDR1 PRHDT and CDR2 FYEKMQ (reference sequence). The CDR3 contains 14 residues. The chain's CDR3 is CASSPGQGTDTQNF. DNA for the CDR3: TGTGCCAGCAGCCCCGGACAGGGGACAGATACGCAGAATTTT.

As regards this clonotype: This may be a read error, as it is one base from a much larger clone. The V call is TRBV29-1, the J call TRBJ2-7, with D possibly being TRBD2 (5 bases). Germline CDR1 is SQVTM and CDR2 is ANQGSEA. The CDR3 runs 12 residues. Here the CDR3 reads CSIAGGSYEQHF. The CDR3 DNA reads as TGCAGCATCGCAGGAGGATCCTACGAGCAGCACTTC.

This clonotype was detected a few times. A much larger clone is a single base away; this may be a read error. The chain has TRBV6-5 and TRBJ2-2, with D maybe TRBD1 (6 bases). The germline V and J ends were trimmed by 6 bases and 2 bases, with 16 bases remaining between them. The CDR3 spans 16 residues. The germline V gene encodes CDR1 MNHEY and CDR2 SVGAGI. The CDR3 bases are TGTGCCAGCAGCCCCAGGACAGTGACCAACACCGGGGAGCTGTTTTTT. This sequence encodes CASSPRTVTNTGELFF.

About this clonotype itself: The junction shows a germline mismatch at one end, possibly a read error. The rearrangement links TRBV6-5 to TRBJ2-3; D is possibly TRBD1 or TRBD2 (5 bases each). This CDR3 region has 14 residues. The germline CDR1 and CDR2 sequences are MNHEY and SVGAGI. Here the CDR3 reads CASSRTRGTDTQYF. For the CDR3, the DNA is TGTGCCAGCAGCCGGACACGGGGCACAGACACGCAGTATTTT.

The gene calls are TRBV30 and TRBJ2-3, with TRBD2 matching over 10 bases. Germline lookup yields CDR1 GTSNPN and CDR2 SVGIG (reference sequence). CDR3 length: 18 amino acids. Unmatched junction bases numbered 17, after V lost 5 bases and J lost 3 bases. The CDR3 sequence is CAWEREREGFVKTDTQYF. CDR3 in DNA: TGTGCCTGGGAGAGAGAGCGGGAGGGCTTTGTCAAAACAGATACGCAGTATTTT.

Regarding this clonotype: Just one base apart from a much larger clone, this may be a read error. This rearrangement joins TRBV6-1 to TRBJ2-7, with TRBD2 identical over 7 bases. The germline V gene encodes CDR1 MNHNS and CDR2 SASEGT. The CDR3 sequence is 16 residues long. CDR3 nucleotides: TGTACCAGCAGTGAAGAGGCGGGAGACCCATTATCCGAGCAGTACTTC. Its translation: CTSSEEAGDPLSEQYF.

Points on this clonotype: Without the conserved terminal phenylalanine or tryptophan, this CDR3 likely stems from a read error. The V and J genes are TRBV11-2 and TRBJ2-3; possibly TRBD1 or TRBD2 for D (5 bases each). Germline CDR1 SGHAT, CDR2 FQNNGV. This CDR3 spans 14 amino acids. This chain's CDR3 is CASSLVGTTDTQYS. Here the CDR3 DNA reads TGTGCCAGCAGCTTAGTTGGGACCACAGATACTCAGTATTCT.

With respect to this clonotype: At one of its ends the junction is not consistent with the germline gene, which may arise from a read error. The chain's CDR3 is CSGEVLGRVGVSTDTQYF. CDR3 bases: TGCAGCGGTGAAGTGTTGGGCAGGGTGGGGGTTAGCACAGATACACAGTATTTT. The V call is TRBV29-1, the J call TRBJ2-3; the D gene could be TRBD1 or TRBD2 (5 bases each). The CDR3 is 18 amino acids. Germline V gene lookup returns CDR1 SQVTM and CDR2 ANQGSEA.

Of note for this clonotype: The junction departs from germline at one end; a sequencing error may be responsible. The CDR3 bases are TGTGCCGGCAGTCCCGGGGCCTTGGGACAAGAGACCCAGTACTTC. This codes for CAGSPGALGQETQYF. The chain links TRBV6-5 to TRBJ2-5; D may correspond to TRBD1 or TRBD2 (5 bases each). CDR1 is MNHEY, CDR2 SVGAGI, per germline. The CDR3 is 15 residues long.

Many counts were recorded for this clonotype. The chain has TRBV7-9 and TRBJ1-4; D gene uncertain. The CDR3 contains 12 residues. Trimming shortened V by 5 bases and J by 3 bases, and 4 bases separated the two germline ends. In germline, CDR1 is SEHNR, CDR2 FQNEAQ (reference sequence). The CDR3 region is CASSNPNEKLFF. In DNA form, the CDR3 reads TGTGCCAGCAGCAATCCTAATGAAAAACTGTTTTTT.

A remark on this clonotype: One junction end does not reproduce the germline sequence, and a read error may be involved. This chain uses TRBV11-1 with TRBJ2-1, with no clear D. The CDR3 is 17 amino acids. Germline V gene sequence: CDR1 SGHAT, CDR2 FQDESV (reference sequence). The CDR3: CASSFGRVEWGVDEQFF. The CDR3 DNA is TGTGCCAGCAGCTTTGGTCGGGTGGAGTGGGGTGTCGATGAACAGTTCTTC. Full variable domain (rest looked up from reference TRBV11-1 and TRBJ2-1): EAEVAQSPRYKITEKSQAVAFWCDPISGHATLYWYRQILGQGPELLVQFQDESVVDDSQLPKDRFSAERLKGVDSTLKIQPAELGDSAMYLCASSFGRVEWGVDEQFFGPGTRLTVL.

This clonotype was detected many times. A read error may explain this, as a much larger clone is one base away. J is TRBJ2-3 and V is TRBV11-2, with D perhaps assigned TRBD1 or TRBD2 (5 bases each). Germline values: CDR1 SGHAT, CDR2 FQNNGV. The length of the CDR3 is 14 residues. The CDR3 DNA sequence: TGTGCCGGCAGCTTAGGGACCAGCACAGATACGCAGTATTTT. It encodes CAGSLGTSTDTQYF. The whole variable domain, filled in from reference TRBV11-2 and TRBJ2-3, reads EAGVAQSPRYKIIEKRQSVAFWCNPISGHATLYWYQQILGQGPKLLIQFQNNGVVDDSQLPKDRFSAERLKGVDSTLKIQPAKLEDSAVYLCAGSLGTSTDTQYFGPGTRLTVL.

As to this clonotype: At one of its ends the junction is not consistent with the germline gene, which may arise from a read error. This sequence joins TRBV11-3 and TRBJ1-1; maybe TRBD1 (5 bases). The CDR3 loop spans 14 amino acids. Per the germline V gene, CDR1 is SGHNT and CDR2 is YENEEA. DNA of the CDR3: TGTGCTAGCAGCCCTAGGGGAGGGAAGGTTCGCGGTTTCTTT. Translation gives CASSPRGGKVRGFF.

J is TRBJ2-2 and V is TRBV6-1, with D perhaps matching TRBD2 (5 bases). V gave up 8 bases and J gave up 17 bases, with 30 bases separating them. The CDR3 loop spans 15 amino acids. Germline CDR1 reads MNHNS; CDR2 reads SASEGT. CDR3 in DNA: TGTGCCAGCGGAGTCACATGGGTAAAACCCGGGGAGCCCTTTTTT. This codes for CASGVTWVKPGEPFF.

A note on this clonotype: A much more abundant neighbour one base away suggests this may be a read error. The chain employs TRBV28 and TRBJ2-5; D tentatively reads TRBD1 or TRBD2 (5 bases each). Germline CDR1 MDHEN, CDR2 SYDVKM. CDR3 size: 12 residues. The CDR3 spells CASSLGYGTPYF. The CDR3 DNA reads TGTGCCAGCAGTTTAGGTTATGGGACCCCGTACTTC. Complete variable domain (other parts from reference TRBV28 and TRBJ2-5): DVKVTQSSRYLVKRTGEKVFLECVQDMDHENMFWYRQDPGLGLRLIYFSYDVKMKEKGDIPEGYSVSREKKERFSLILESASTNQTSMYLCASSLGYGTPYFGPGTRLLVL.

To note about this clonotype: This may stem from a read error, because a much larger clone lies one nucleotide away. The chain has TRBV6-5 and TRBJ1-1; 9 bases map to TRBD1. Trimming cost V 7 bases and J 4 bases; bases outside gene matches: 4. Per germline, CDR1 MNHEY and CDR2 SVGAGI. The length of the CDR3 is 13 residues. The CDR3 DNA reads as TGTGCCAGCATTTCGACAGGGGGCACTGAAGCTTTCTTT. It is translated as CASISTGGTEAFF.

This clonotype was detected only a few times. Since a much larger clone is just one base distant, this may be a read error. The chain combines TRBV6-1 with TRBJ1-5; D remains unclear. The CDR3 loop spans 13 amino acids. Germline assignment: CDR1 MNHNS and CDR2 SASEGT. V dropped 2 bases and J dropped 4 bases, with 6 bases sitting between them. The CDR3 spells CASSERVNQPQHF. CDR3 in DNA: TGTGCCAGCAGTGAACGAGTAAATCAGCCCCAGCATTTT.

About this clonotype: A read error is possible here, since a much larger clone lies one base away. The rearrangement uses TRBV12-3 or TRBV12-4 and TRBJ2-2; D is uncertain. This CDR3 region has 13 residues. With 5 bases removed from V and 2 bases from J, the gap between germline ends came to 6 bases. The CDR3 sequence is CASSIVNTGELFF. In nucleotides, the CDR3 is TGTGCCAGCAGTATAGTCAACACCGGGGAGCTGTTTTTT.

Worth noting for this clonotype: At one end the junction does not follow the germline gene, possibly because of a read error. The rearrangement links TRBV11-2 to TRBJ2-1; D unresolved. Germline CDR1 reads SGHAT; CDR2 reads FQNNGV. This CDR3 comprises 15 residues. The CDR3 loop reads CPSSLDGSPHNEQFF. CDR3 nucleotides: TGTCCCAGCAGCTTAGATGGTAGCCCCCACAATGAGCAGTTCTTC.

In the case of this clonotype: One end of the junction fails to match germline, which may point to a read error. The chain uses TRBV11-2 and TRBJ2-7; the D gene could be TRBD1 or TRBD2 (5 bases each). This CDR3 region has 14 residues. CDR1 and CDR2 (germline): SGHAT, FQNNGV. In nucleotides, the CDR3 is TGTCCCAGTGGTTGGGGCGGGCCCTCCTACGAGCAGTACTTC. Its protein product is CPSGWGGPSYEQYF.

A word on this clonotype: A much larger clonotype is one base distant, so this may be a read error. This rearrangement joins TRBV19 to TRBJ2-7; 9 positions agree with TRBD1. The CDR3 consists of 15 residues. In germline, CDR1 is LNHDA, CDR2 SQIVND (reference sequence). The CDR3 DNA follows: TGTGCCAGAAGTACCACCGGGACAGGGCGCTACGAGCAGTACTTC. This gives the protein CARSTTGTGRYEQYF.

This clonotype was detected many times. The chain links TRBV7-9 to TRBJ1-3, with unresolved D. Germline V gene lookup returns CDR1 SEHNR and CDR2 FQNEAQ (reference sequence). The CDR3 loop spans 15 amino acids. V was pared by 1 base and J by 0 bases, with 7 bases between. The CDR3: CASSLGRGSGNTIYF. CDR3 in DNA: TGTGCCAGCAGCTTAGGTCGGGGCTCTGGAAACACCATATATTTT.

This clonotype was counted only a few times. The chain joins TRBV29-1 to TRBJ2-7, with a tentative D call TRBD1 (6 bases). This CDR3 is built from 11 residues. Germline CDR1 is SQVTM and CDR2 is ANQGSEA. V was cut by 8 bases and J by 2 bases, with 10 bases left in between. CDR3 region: CSMGATYEQYF. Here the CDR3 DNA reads TGCAGCATGGGGGCTACCTACGAGCAGTACTTC.

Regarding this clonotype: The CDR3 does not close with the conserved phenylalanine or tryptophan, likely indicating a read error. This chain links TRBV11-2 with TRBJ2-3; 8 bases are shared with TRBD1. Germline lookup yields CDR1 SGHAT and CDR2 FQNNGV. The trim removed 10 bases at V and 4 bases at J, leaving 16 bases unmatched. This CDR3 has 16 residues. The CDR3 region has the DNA TGTGCCATTAGCTCAACCCGGTTACAGGGGGCAGATACGCAGTATCTT. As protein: CAISSTRLQGADTQYL.

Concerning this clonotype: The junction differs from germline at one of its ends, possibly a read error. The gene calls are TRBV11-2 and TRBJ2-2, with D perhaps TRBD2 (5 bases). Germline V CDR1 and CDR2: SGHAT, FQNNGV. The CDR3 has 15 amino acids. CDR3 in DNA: TGTGCCAGCAGCTTATGGCCTAATGTAGCCGGGGAACTGTTATTT. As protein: CASSLWPNVAGELLF. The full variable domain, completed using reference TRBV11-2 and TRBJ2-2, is EAGVAQSPRYKIIEKRQSVAFWCNPISGHATLYWYQQILGQGPKLLIQFQNNGVVDDSQLPKDRFSAERLKGVDSTLKIQPAKLEDSAVYLCASSLWPNVAGELLFGEGSRLTVL.